Presented here are 31 T cell receptor beta chains from one specimen sequenced in a study of T-cell reconstitution after alpha-beta-depleted transplantation in children. The TCRbeta library incorporated unique molecular identifiers. TCRdb fed the PCR reads into MiXCR, producing one record per CDR3 protein. The sample has 500,000 to 650,000 distinct CDR3 sequences; roughly 11% are singletons. The starting material was PBMCs, mostly from graft donor cells, obtained 180 days after TCRalphabeta/CD19-depleted stem cell transplant. The receptors stem from a female patient aged 2-15 years who had a stem cell transplant for aplastic anemia, so the T cells may come from the graft donor.

This clonotype was detected many times. The chain has TRBV12-3 or TRBV12-4 and TRBJ2-7; D is uncertain. The CDR3 spans 12 residues. V gave up 6 bases and J gave up 6 bases, with 12 bases separating them. CDR3 sequence reads: CASSPAPTEQYF. CDR3 DNA sequence: TGTGCCAGCAGCCCCGCCCCTACCGAGCAGTACTTC.

This clonotype was detected a few times. The rearrangement links TRBV2 to TRBJ1-5, with no clear D. This CDR3 contains 14 residues. The germline V gene has CDR1 SNHLY and CDR2 FYNNEI. V was clipped by 7 bases and J by 4 bases, with 14 bases between them. The DNA for the CDR3 is TGTGCCAGCACCCTGTGGGAAGCAAATCAGCCCCAGCATTTT. It yields the protein CASTLWEANQPQHF. Supplemented by reference TRBV2 and TRBJ1-5, the full variable domain reads EPEVTQTPSHQVTQMGQEVILRCVPISNHLYFYWYRQILGQKVEFLVSFYNNEISEKSEIFDDQFSVERPDGSNFTLKIRSTKLEDSAMYFCASTLWEANQPQHFGDGTRLSIL.

This clonotype occurred many times. The rearrangement links TRBV9 to TRBJ2-7; 10 nucleotides align to TRBD2. This CDR3 has 15 residues. Trimming at V came to 4 bases and at J to 5 bases, leaving 9 bases not matched to a gene. The V gene's germline CDR1 is SGDLS and CDR2 YYNGEE. CDR3 sequence: CASSRAGGRLNEQYF. The CDR3 DNA is TGTGCCAGCAGCCGAGCGGGGGGGCGATTGAACGAGCAGTACTTC.

V usage is TRBV9 and J usage is TRBJ2-3, with TRBD2 identical over 7 bases. Germline CDR1 reads SGDLS; CDR2 reads YYNGEE. The ends lost 2 bases at V and 4 bases at J; junction bases unmatched: 4. CDR3 size: 14 residues. The CDR3 region has the DNA TGTGCCAGCAGCGTCGGCGGGAGTGCAGATACGCAGTATTTT. It translates to CASSVGGSADTQYF.

This clonotype turned up a few times. This chain connects TRBV6-1 to TRBJ2-2, with 8 bases lining up with TRBD1. Germline CDR1 and CDR2: MNHNS and SASEGT. There are 16 residues in the CDR3. Trimming removed 6 bases from V and 1 base from J; junction bases left unmatched: 7. CDR3 sequence: CASRNYRGWNTGELFF. CDR3 nucleotides: TGTGCCAGCAGAAACTACAGGGGGTGGAACACCGGGGAGCTGTTTTTT.

The rearrangement joins TRBV12-3 or TRBV12-4 to TRBJ2-2, with D maybe TRBD2 (6 bases). V lost 5 bases, J lost 7 bases, and 17 bases lay in between. CDR3 size: 15 residues. CDR3 loop: CASSPSVNLGGELFF. CDR3 sequence (DNA): TGTGCCAGCAGTCCTAGCGTTAACTTGGGCGGGGAGCTGTTTTTT.

This clonotype was detected many times. V usage is TRBV6-5 and J usage is TRBJ1-4; D is undetermined. Germline CDR1 MNHEY, CDR2 SVGAGI. The CDR3 consists of 14 residues. V shed 4 bases and J shed 3 bases, with 9 bases lying between them. The CDR3 nucleotides read TGTGCCAGCAGTTGGAAAGTAGCTAATGAAAAACTGTTTTTT. Its protein is CASSWKVANEKLFF.

This clonotype was detected only a few times. The chain is built from TRBV6-2 or TRBV6-3 and TRBJ2-7; 10 nucleotides line up with TRBD2. This CDR3 is 15 amino acids long. Germline trimming cut 8 bases from V and 0 bases from J; bases unmatched to any gene: 7. Per the germline V gene, CDR1 is MNHEY and CDR2 is SVGEGT. The CDR3: CASARGLASSYEQYF. Written as DNA, the CDR3 is TGTGCCAGCGCTCGGGGACTAGCGTCCTCCTACGAGCAGTACTTC.

The V and J genes are TRBV7-2 and TRBJ2-3; TRBD2 aligns across 7 bases. V shed 10 bases, J shed 4 bases, and the junction held 8 bases outside the gene matches. The CDR3 totals 13 residues. From germline, CDR1 is SGHTA and CDR2 FQGNSA. CDR3 in DNA: TGTGCCACTCACAAGGGAGGGGCAGATACGCAGTATTTT. Translated, it gives CATHKGGADTQYF.

This clonotype was recorded at least ten times. This chain joins TRBV28 and TRBJ1-6; maybe TRBD1 (5 bases). Germline-derived CDR1 and CDR2 are MDHEN and SYDVKM. CDR3 size: 13 residues. V lost 2 bases to trimming and J lost 10 bases, with 9 bases between them. CDR3 DNA: TGTGCCAGCAGTTTAGGAGGGGACTCACCCCTCCACTTT. Its translation is CASSLGGDSPLHF.

This clonotype was seen a handful of times. The J gene is TRBJ1-2, the V gene TRBV24-1, with D uncertain. The CDR3 consists of 15 residues. Trimming removed 3 bases from V and 5 bases from J, with 15 bases in between. Germline CDR1 KGHDR, CDR2 SFDVKD. The CDR3 DNA follows: TGTGCCACCAGTGATGAAACGACTGAGACTTATGGCTACACCTTC. Its translation: CATSDETTETYGYTF.

There are many counts of this clonotype. The chain employs TRBV12-3 or TRBV12-4 and TRBJ2-5, with D perhaps TRBD1 (5 bases). The CDR3 is 13 residues long. Deletions cut 3 bases from V and 5 bases from J, with 10 bases between. DNA for the CDR3: TGTGCCAGCAGTTTCTGGGGCCAGGAGACCCAGTACTTC. Translated: CASSFWGQETQYF.

This clonotype was found a few times. The chain is built from TRBV6-1 and TRBJ2-1, with TRBD1 identical over 10 bases. The germline V gene encodes CDR1 MNHNS and CDR2 SASEGT. V was pared by 6 bases and J by 4 bases, with 12 bases of the junction left unmatched. There are 17 residues in the CDR3. Written as DNA, the CDR3 is TGTGCCAGCAGGGACCCGATCGGGACAGGGGTGTACAATGAGCAGTTCTTC. It encodes CASRDPIGTGVYNEQFF.

The chain joins TRBV5-6 to TRBJ2-1; perhaps D is TRBD1 or TRBD2 (6 bases each). V was shortened by 2 bases and J by 4 bases, with 13 bases between the two germline ends. CDR1 and CDR2 (germline): SGHDT, YYEEEE. The length of the CDR3 is 15 residues. In DNA, the CDR3 is TGTGCCAGCAGCTTTTTACAGGGAGGATACAATGAGCAGTTCTTC. This sequence encodes CASSFLQGGYNEQFF.

This clonotype was picked up a small number of times. V and J are TRBV11-2 and TRBJ2-1; a possible D gene is TRBD2 (6 bases). The CDR3 loop spans 17 amino acids. Between the trimmed V and J ends, which lost 7 bases and 5 bases, there was a span of 24 bases. Looked up from germline, CDR1 is SGHAT and CDR2 is FQNNGV. This chain's CDR3 is CASTDWGGTQKNNEQFF. CDR3 bases: TGTGCCAGCACCGACTGGGGAGGAACCCAAAAAAACAATGAGCAGTTCTTC.

A remark on this clonotype: This could be a read error, since a much larger clone is one nucleotide away. As the CDR3 is not closed by the conserved phenylalanine or tryptophan, this likely results from a read error. The chain carries TRBV25-1 and TRBJ1-1; tentative D call: TRBD1 (5 bases). V lost 3 bases to trimming and J lost 1 base, with 15 bases between them. The CDR3 extends over 16 amino acids. Germline V gene data show CDR1 as MGHDK and CDR2 as SYGVNS. The CDR3 is CASSDPVGGPNTEAFL. DNA for the CDR3: TGTGCCAGCAGTGACCCGGTTGGGGGTCCGAACACTGAAGCTTTCTTA.

There are a few counts of this clonotype. The rearrangement links TRBV27 to TRBJ2-2; TRBD1 agrees at 9 bases. V lost 5 bases to trimming and J lost 7 bases; unmatched junction nucleotides: 17. This CDR3 comprises 18 residues. From germline, CDR1 is MNHEY and CDR2 SMNVEV (reference sequence). The CDR3 protein is CASSPSRTWDRVDGELFF. The CDR3 DNA follows: TGTGCCAGCAGTCCATCTCGAACCTGGGACAGGGTGGACGGGGAGCTGTTTTTT.

This clonotype was detected only a few times. The CDR3, as DNA: TGTGCCAGCAGCCTCGGACAGGGGTTCAAAAACATTCAGTACTTC. Translation gives CASSLGQGFKNIQYF. The genes are TRBV7-2 and TRBJ2-4; 9 positions agree with TRBD1. The V gene end was trimmed by 5 bases and the J gene end by 3 bases; junction bases not matched to a gene: 5. The CDR3 has 15 amino acids. CDR1 SGHTA and CDR2 FQGNSA come from the germline V gene. The full variable domain, with the rest looked up from reference TRBV7-2 and TRBJ2-4, is GAGVSQSPSNKVTEKGKDVELRCDPISGHTALYWYRQSLGQGLEFLIYFQGNSAPDKSGLPSDRFSAERTGGSVSTLTIQRTQQEDSAVYLCASSLGQGFKNIQYFGAGTRLSVL.

This clonotype has at least ten counts. The chain uses TRBV25-1 and TRBJ1-2, with D possibly TRBD1 on 6 matching bases. V was shortened by 6 bases and J by 2 bases, with 10 bases between the two germline ends. The CDR3 sequence is 13 residues long. Germline values: CDR1 MGHDK, CDR2 SYGVNS. The CDR3 sequence is CASSYRENYGYTF. The CDR3 bases are TGTGCCAGCAGCTACAGGGAGAACTATGGCTACACCTTC.

The chain links TRBV20-1 to TRBJ1-3; no clear D. V lost 6 bases and J lost 4, with 16 bases in between. Germline CDR1 is DFQATT and CDR2 is SNEGSKA (reference sequence). This CDR3 spans 14 amino acids. The chain's CDR3 is CSALPGNPGNTIYF. The CDR3 DNA is TGCAGTGCCCTTCCGGGAAACCCCGGAAACACCATATATTTT.

At least ten counts were recorded for this clonotype. The chain couples TRBV15 to TRBJ1-1; D is ambiguous. Looked up from germline, CDR1 is LNHNV and CDR2 is YYDKDF (reference sequence). The CDR3 is 14 amino acids. The ends were cut back, 9 bases at V and 0 bases at J, with 14 bases in the middle. CDR3 coding DNA: TGTGCCACAACCAGGACCTCCATGAACACTGAAGCTTTCTTT. Translated, it gives CATTRTSMNTEAFF.

The V and J genes are TRBV18 and TRBJ2-1; D might be TRBD1 (6 bases). Trimming shortened V by 0 bases and J by 4 bases, and 13 bases separated the two germline ends. The length of the CDR3 is 16 residues. Germline V gene lookup returns CDR1 KGHSH and CDR2 LQKENI. The CDR3 is CASSPPTGRGYNEQFF. The CDR3 DNA reads TGTGCCAGCTCACCACCGACAGGAAGGGGTTACAATGAGCAGTTCTTC.

This clonotype has a handful of counts. The gene calls are TRBV7-2 and TRBJ2-3; TRBD2 aligns across 12 bases. Germline trimming cut 5 bases from V and 3 bases from J; bases unmatched to any gene: 6. CDR1 and CDR2 (germline): SGHTA, FQGNSA. CDR3 size: 16 residues. The CDR3 DNA reads TGTGCCAGCAGCCCCCGACTAGCGGGAGAAACAGATACGCAGTATTTT. Protein product: CASSPRLAGETDTQYF.

This clonotype was recorded a few times. This chain links TRBV6-5 with TRBJ1-1; D is undetermined. Trimming pared 0 bases from V and 0 bases from J, leaving 11 bases between. CDR1 is MNHEY and CDR2 is SVGAGI in the germline V gene. The CDR3 loop spans 16 amino acids. CDR3 region: CASSYSYPGMNTEAFF. In nucleotides, the CDR3 is TGTGCCAGCAGTTACTCGTATCCAGGAATGAACACTGAAGCTTTCTTT.

This clonotype was seen a handful of times. The genes are TRBV29-1 and TRBJ1-2, with 8 nucleotides matching TRBD1. With 5 bases clipped from V and 2 bases from J, the junction kept 7 bases outside the gene matches. The CDR3 has 14 residues. From germline, CDR1 is SQVTM and CDR2 ANQGSEA. In DNA form, the CDR3 reads TGCAGCGTTATTCAACAGGGGGGGAACTATGGCTACACCTTC. Its protein is CSVIQQGGNYGYTF. The complete variable domain, with remaining parts taken from reference TRBV29-1 and TRBJ1-2, reads SAVISQKPSRDICQRGTSLTIQCQVDSQVTMMFWYRQQPGQSLTLIATANQGSEATYESGFVIDKFPISRPNLTFSTLTVSNMSPEDSSIYLCSVIQQGGNYGYTFGSGTRLTVV.

V gene TRBV15 combines with J gene TRBJ2-7; D is unresolved. Germline V gene lookup returns CDR1 LNHNV and CDR2 YYDKDF (reference sequence). The CDR3 length is 14 residues. Trimming shortened V by 0 bases and J by 4 bases, and 10 bases separated the two germline ends. DNA for the CDR3: TGTGCCACCAGCAGAGAGGTCCCCCGGTACGAGCAGTACTTC. Amino acid sequence: CATSREVPRYEQYF.

This clonotype was recorded a few times. V and J are TRBV6-1 and TRBJ2-3, with 8 bases aligning to TRBD2. The CDR3 totals 15 residues. The trim removed 2 bases at V and 2 bases at J, leaving 3 bases unmatched. CDR1 and CDR2 from the germline V gene are MNHNS and SASEGT. The CDR3 DNA sequence: TGTGCCAGCAGTGAAAGACTAGCGTTCACAGATACGCAGTATTTT. Translating gives CASSERLAFTDTQYF.

V is TRBV11-2 and J is TRBJ2-1; 12 nucleotides match TRBD2. Germline V gene lookup returns CDR1 SGHAT and CDR2 FQNNGV. V shed 1 base, J shed 8 bases, and the junction held 12 bases outside the gene matches. The CDR3 runs 18 residues. CDR3 amino acids: CASSLVALAGGPRDEQFF. The CDR3 coding sequence is TGTGCCAGCAGCTTAGTTGCACTAGCGGGAGGCCCCCGCGATGAGCAGTTCTTC.

The rearrangement joins TRBV6-5 to TRBJ2-1, with 7 bases matching TRBD2. CDR1 is MNHEY and CDR2 is SVGAGI in the germline V gene. The CDR3 extends over 16 amino acids. After removal of 4 bases from V and 5 bases from J, the junction contained 11 bases not matched to a gene. The chain's CDR3 is CASSSTLGGRDNEQFF. For the CDR3, the DNA is TGTGCCAGCAGTTCCACATTGGGAGGGAGGGACAATGAGCAGTTCTTC.

This clonotype was seen a handful of times. The chain employs TRBV5-1 and TRBJ2-1, with 14 bases fitting TRBD2. J was trimmed by 4 bases and V by 4 bases; bases with no gene match: 7. Germline V lookup: CDR1 SGHRS, CDR2 YFSETQ. The length of the CDR3 is 17 residues. The CDR3 is CASSPGLAGDFYNEQFF. The CDR3 nucleotides are TGCGCCAGCAGCCCGGGACTAGCGGGAGATTTTTACAATGAGCAGTTCTTC.

This clonotype was counted a few times. The chain has TRBV12-3 or TRBV12-4 and TRBJ2-1; TRBD2 aligns across 9 bases. The V segment lost 9 bases and the J segment 6 bases; nucleotides outside the gene matches: 9. There are 14 residues in the CDR3. The CDR3 spells CARVWGGRANEQFF. The CDR3 DNA reads as TGTGCCAGAGTTTGGGGCGGGAGGGCCAATGAGCAGTTCTTC.